This TCR beta chain comes out of a study of PD-L1 blockade in urothelial cancer. Across the study: Patients started atezolizumab in the mid-2010s, 1,200 mg intravenously every 3 weeks.

Clones were read by immunoSEQ multiplex PCR, and TCRdb kept only the in-frame ones, dropping some. The table lists about 72,000 clones, roughly 86% of them singletons. There are a few counts of this clone. Antigen: not known. Noted time point: pretreatment peripheral blood. Study conclusions and caveats: Patients who had durable benefit saw their tumor-associated blood clones expand more at 3 weeks.

CDR3 length: 15 amino acids. Germline lookup yields CDR1 SGHDT and CDR2 YYEEEE. Trimming pared 0 bases from V and 6 bases from J, leaving 14 bases between. The receptor was isolated from a man aged 60 to 75 with urothelial cancer. The specimen was PBMCs, collected around atezolizumab (anti-PD-L1) treatment. The rearrangement links TRBV5-6 to TRBJ2-3, with a weak D call TRBD1 (6 bases). CDR3 DNA: TGTGCCAGCAGCTTGGGGACGGGGCAGGGGGATACGCAGTATTTT. Protein sequence: CASSLGTGQGDTQYF.